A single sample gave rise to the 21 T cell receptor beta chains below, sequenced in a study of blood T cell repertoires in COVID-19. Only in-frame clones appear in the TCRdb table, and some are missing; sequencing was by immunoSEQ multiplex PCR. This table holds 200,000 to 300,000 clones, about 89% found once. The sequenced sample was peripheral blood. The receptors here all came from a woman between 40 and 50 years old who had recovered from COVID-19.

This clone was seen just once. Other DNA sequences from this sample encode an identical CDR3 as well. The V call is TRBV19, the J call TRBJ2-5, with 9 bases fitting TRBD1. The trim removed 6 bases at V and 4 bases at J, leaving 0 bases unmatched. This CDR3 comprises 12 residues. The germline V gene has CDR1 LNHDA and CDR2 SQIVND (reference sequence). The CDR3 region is CASRTGGETQYF. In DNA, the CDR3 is TGTGCCAGTAGGACAGGGGGAGAGACCCAGTACTTC.

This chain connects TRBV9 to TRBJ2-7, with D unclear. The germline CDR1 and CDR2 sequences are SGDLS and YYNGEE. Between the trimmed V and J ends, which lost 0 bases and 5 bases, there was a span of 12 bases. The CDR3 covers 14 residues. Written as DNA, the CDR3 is TGTGCCAGCAGCGTAGAAGTAGCCCGGGACGAGCAGTACTTC. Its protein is CASSVEVARDEQYF.

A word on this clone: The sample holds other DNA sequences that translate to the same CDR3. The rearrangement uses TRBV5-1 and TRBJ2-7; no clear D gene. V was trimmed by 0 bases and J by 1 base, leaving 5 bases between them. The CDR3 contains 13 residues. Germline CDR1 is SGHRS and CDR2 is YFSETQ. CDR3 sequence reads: CASSLAGSYEQYF. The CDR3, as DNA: TGCGCCAGCAGCTTGGCGGGTTCCTACGAGCAGTACTTC.

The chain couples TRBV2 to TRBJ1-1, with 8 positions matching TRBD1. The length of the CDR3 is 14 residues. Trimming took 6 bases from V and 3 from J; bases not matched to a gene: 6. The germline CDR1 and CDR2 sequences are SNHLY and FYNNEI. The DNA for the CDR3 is TGTGCCAGCAGCCGACAGGGGTTCGACACTGAAGCTTTCTTT. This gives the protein CASSRQGFDTEAFF.

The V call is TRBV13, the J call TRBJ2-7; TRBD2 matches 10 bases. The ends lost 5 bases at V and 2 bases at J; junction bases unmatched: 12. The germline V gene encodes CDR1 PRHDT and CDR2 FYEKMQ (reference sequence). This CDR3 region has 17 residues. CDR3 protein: CASSHISSGGRPYEQYF. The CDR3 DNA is TGTGCCAGCAGCCACATCTCTAGCGGGGGCCGACCCTACGAGCAGTACTTC.

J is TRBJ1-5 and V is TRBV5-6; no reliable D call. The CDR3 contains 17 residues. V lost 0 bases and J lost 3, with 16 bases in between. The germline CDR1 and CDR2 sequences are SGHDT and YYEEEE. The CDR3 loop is CASSLAAELGFNQPQHF. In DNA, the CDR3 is TGTGCCAGCAGCTTGGCGGCGGAATTAGGATTCAATCAGCCCCAGCATTTT.

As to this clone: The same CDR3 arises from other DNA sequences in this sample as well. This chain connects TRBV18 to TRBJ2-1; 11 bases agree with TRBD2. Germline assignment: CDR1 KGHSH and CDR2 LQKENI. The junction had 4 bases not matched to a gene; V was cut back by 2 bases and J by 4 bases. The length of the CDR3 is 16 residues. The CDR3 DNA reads TGTGCCAGCTCACCAACTAGCGGGGGATCTTACAATGAGCAGTTCTTC. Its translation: CASSPTSGGSYNEQFF.

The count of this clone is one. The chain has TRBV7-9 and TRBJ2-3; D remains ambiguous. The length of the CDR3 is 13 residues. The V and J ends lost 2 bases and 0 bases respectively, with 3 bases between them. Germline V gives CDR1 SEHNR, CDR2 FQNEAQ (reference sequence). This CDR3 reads CASSLLSTDTQYF. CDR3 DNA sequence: TGTGCCAGCAGCTTACTAAGCACAGATACGCAGTATTTT.

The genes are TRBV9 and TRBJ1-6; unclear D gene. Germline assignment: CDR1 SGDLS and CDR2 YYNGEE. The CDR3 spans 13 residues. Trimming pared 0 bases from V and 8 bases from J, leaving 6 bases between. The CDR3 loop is CASSVGTDSPLHF. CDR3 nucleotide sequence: TGTGCCAGCAGCGTAGGCACAGATTCACCCCTCCACTTT.

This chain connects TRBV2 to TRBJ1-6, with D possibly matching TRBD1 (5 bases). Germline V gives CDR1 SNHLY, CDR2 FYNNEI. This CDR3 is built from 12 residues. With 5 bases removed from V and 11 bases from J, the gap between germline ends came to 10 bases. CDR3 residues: CASSREGPPLHF. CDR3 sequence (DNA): TGTGCCAGCAGTCGGGAGGGGCCACCCCTCCACTTT.

CDR3 in amino acids: CAWSTEGETQYF. CDR3 DNA sequence: TGTGCCTGGAGTACGGAGGGAGAGACCCAGTACTTC. This chain joins TRBV30 and TRBJ2-5; a possible D gene is TRBD2 (6 bases). Trimming stripped 2 bases from V and 4 bases from J, with 8 bases between. In germline, CDR1 is GTSNPN, CDR2 SVGIG (reference sequence). There are 12 residues in the CDR3.

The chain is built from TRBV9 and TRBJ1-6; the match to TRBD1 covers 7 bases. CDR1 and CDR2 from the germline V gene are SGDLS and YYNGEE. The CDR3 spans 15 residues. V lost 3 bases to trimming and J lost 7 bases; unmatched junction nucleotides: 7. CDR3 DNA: TGTGCCAGCAGCGCTTGGGACAGCAGGAATTCACCCCTCCACTTT. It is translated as CASSAWDSRNSPLHF. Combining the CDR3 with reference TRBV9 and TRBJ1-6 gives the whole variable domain DSGVTQTPKHLITATGQRVTLRCSPRSGDLSVYWYQQSLDQGLQFLIQYYNGEERAKGNILERFSAQQFPDLHSELNLSSLELGDSALYFCASSAWDSRNSPLHFGNGTRLTVT.

CDR3 sequence reads: CASSLAMLAGANQETQYF. For the CDR3, the DNA is TGTGCCAGCAGCTTAGCTATGCTAGCGGGGGCCAACCAAGAGACCCAGTACTTC. This chain links TRBV7-8 with TRBJ2-5; 10 bases fit TRBD2. CDR3 length equals 18 residues. Trimming cost V 0 bases and J 0 bases; bases outside gene matches: 7. Germline CDR1 SGHVS, CDR2 FQNEAQ.

This CDR3 reads CASSLAAGNTEAFF. As DNA, the CDR3 is TGTGCCAGCAGCTTAGCTGCAGGGAACACTGAAGCTTTCTTT. The V and J genes are TRBV13 and TRBJ1-1; D not resolved. CDR1 is PRHDT and CDR2 is FYEKMQ in the germline V gene (reference sequence). V lost 1 base and J 1 base, leaving 7 bases between the germline ends. The CDR3 extends over 14 amino acids.

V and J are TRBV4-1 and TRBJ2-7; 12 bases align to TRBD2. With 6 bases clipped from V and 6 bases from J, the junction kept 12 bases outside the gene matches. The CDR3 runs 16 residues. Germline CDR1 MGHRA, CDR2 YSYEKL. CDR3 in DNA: TGCGCCAGCAGACACGCCCTAGCGGGGGGGCCAGGCGAGCAGTACTTC. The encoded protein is CASRHALAGGPGEQYF.

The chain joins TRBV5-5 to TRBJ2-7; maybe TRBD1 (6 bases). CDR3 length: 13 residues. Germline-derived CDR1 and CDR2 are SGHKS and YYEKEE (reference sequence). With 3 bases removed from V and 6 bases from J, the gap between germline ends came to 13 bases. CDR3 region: CASSSNRVSEQYF. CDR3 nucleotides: TGTGCCAGCAGCTCAAACAGGGTAAGCGAGCAGTACTTC.

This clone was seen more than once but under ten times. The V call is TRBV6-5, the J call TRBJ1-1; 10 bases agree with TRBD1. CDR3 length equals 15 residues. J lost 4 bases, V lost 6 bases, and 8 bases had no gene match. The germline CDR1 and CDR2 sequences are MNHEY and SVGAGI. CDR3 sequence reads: CASSLTGTGVTEAFF. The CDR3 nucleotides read TGTGCCAGCAGCCTTACCGGGACAGGGGTCACTGAAGCTTTCTTT.

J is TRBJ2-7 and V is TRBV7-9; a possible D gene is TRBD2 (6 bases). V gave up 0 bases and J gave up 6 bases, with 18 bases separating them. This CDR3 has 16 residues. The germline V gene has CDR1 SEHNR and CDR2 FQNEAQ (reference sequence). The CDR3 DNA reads TGTGCCAGCAGCTTAGCGCAGGGAGGCCTAATACGCGAGCAGTACTTC. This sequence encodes CASSLAQGGLIREQYF.

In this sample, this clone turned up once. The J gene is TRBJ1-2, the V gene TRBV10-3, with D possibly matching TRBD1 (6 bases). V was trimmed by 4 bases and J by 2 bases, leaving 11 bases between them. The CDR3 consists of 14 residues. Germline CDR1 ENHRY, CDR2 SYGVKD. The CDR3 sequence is CAISARTDNYGYTF. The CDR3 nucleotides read TGTGCCATCAGTGCCAGGACAGACAACTATGGCTACACCTTC.

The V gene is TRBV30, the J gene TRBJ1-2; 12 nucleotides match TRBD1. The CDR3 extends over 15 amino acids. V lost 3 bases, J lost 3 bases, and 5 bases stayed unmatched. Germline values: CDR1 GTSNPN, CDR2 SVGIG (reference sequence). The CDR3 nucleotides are TGTGCCTGGAGGGGACAGGGGGCCAGCTACTATGGCTACACCTTC. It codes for CAWRGQGASYYGYTF. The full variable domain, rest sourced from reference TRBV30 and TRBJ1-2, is SQTIHQWPATLVQPVGSPLSLECTVEGTSNPNLYWYRQAAGRGLQLLFYSVGIGQISSEVPQNLSASRPQDRQFILSSKKLLLSDSGFYLCAWRGQGASYYGYTFGSGTRLTVV.

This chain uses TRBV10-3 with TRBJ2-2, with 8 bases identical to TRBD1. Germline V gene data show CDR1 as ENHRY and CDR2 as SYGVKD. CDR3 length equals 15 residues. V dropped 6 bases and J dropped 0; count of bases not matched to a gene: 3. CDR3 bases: TGTGCCATCAGGAAACAGGGGGCGAACACCGGGGAGCTGTTTTTT. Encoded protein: CAIRKQGANTGELFF.